These 28 T cell receptor beta chains were all obtained from the same sample, sequenced in a study of cytomegalovirus exposure and HLA in healthy donors. PCR used 60 Vbeta primers and 13 Jbeta primers. Sequencing used immunoSEQ multiplex PCR; TCRdb keeps in-frame clones, though not all of them. Altogether 150,000 to 200,000 clones are present, approximately 80% being singletons, with the ten largest covering 3% to 3.5%. Sequencing used PBMCs. The receptors were gathered from a male donor in good health and CMV-seronegative.

The CDR3, as DNA: TGCAGCGTGAGGGGGTTCGGACAGGGAGAATTCACTGAAGCTTTCTTT. It translates to CSVRGFGQGEFTEAFF. The V call is TRBV29-1, the J call TRBJ1-1, with 8 bases aligning to TRBD1. Germline assignment: CDR1 SQVTM and CDR2 ANQGSEA. The trim removed 6 bases at V and 4 bases at J, leaving 16 bases unmatched. This CDR3 contains 16 residues.

The gene calls are TRBV5-4 and TRBJ2-7; 14 positions match TRBD2. The CDR3 sequence is 17 residues long. With V trimmed by 5 bases and J by 0 bases, 7 bases remained unmatched. Germline V gene sequence: CDR1 SGHNT, CDR2 YYREEE (reference sequence). CDR3 sequence (DNA): TGTGCCAGCAGTCGGGGACTAGCGGGAGCGAACTCCTACGAGCAGTACTTC. Its translation is CASSRGLAGANSYEQYF.

The J gene is TRBJ2-1, the V gene TRBV4-2; 8 positions agree with TRBD2. Germline assignment: CDR1 LGHNA and CDR2 YNFKEQ. The CDR3 totals 17 residues. Trimming at V came to 1 base and at J to 4 bases, leaving 9 bases not matched to a gene. The CDR3 loop is CASSQALAGFAYNEQFF. CDR3 DNA sequence: TGTGCCAGCAGCCAAGCGTTAGCGGGATTCGCTTACAATGAGCAGTTCTTC.

V is TRBV23-1 and J is TRBJ2-1; 7 bases line up with TRBD1. TRBV23-1 is given ORF status, its function remaining uncertain. V dropped 2 bases and J dropped 6; count of bases not matched to a gene: 7. The CDR3 length is 15 residues. The CDR3 sequence is CASSQRQGRGNEQFF. CDR3 nucleotide sequence: TGCGCCAGCAGTCAACGACAGGGAAGGGGCAATGAGCAGTTCTTC.

The rearrangement joins TRBV2 to TRBJ1-6, with D uncertain. The length of the CDR3 is 13 residues. Germline CDR1 and CDR2: SNHLY and FYNNEI. V was trimmed by 0 bases and J by 9 bases, leaving 6 bases between them. CDR3 region: CASSEAGVSPLHF. Here the CDR3 DNA reads TGTGCCAGCAGTGAAGCCGGGGTTTCACCCCTCCACTTT.

The J gene is TRBJ2-1, the V gene TRBV19, with TRBD2 matching 7 bases. CDR3 length: 16 amino acids. The junction had 12 bases not matched to a gene; V was cut back by 3 bases and J by 7 bases. The germline CDR1 and CDR2 sequences are LNHDA and SQIVND (reference sequence). In DNA form, the CDR3 reads TGTGCCAGTAGTATGGTTACGACTAGCCTAGCGAATGAGCAGTTCTTC. Its protein is CASSMVTTSLANEQFF.

This chain uses TRBV4-1 with TRBJ2-7; 16 bases align to TRBD2. V gave up 4 bases and J gave up 12 bases; unmatched junction bases: 15. Germline V gene data show CDR1 as MGHRA and CDR2 as YSYEKL. The CDR3 is made up of 17 amino acids. CDR3 region: CASSRDGTSGRGAWWYF. DNA of the CDR3: TGCGCCAGCAGCCGGGACGGGACTAGCGGGAGGGGTGCTTGGTGGTACTTC.

This clone has just a few counts. The genes are TRBV10-3 and TRBJ1-2; no clear D gene. V was pared by 0 bases and J by 1 base, with 12 bases between. Germline CDR1 ENHRY, CDR2 SYGVKD. The CDR3 length is 16 residues. DNA of the CDR3: TGTGCCATCAGTGAGTCCCTCCGGGGAAGTAACTATGGCTACACCTTC. This translates into CAISESLRGSNYGYTF.

This clone has a single count. The CDR3 bases are TGTGCCAGCAGCCCAGGGCGTGCTTCCTACAATGAGCAGTTCTTC. As protein: CASSPGRASYNEQFF. The rearrangement uses TRBV7-2 and TRBJ2-1; a possible D gene is TRBD1 (5 bases). CDR1 SGHTA and CDR2 FQGNSA come from the germline V gene. V gave up 5 bases and J gave up 1 base, with 12 bases separating them. The CDR3 has 15 amino acids. Variable domain in full (rest from reference TRBV7-2 and TRBJ2-1): GAGVSQSPSNKVTEKGKDVELRCDPISGHTALYWYRQSLGQGLEFLIYFQGNSAPDKSGLPSDRFSAERTGGSVSTLTIQRTQQEDSAVYLCASSPGRASYNEQFFGPGTRLTVL.

Only a few counts were recorded for this clone. The chain links TRBV4-1 to TRBJ1-3; maybe TRBD1 (5 bases). CDR3 length equals 17 residues. The ends were cut back, 2 bases at V and 0 bases at J, with 14 bases in the middle. The V gene's germline CDR1 is MGHRA and CDR2 YSYEKL. CDR3 protein: CASSQRGVRFSGNTIYF. The CDR3 nucleotides read TGCGCCAGCAGCCAAAGGGGCGTTCGCTTCTCTGGAAACACCATATATTTT.

This clone was detected only once. J is TRBJ1-2 and V is TRBV15; TRBD1 aligns across 7 bases. The CDR3 extends over 14 amino acids. Trimming took 1 base from V and 8 from J; bases not matched to a gene: 7. Germline V lookup: CDR1 LNHNV, CDR2 YYDKDF (reference sequence). The CDR3: CATSRGGGGSGYTF. CDR3 nucleotides: TGTGCCACCAGCAGAGGAGGGGGCGGATCAGGCTACACCTTC.

The chain recombines TRBV7-9 with TRBJ1-5, with 7 positions matching TRBD1. The CDR3 is 14 amino acids. Germline V gene data show CDR1 as SEHNR and CDR2 as FQNEAQ (reference sequence). With 3 bases clipped from V and 4 bases from J, the junction kept 3 bases outside the gene matches. CDR3 loop: CASSLDRSNQPQHF. Written as DNA, the CDR3 is TGTGCCAGCAGCTTGGACAGGTCAAATCAGCCCCAGCATTTT.

This clone was picked up a small number of times. The chain couples TRBV7-6 to TRBJ1-1; TRBD1 matches at 8 bases. Germline lookup yields CDR1 SGHVS and CDR2 FNYEAQ. The CDR3 sequence is 13 residues long. The V segment lost 1 base and the J segment 6 bases; nucleotides outside the gene matches: 1. The CDR3 here is CASSLEGQAEAFF. The CDR3 nucleotides are TGTGCCAGCAGCTTAGAGGGACAGGCTGAAGCTTTCTTT.

V gene TRBV30 combines with J gene TRBJ1-3; 8 bases fit TRBD1. The CDR3 has 13 amino acids. The J segment lost 8 bases and the V segment lost 8 bases, leaving 11 bases of the junction unmatched. Germline-derived CDR1 and CDR2 are GTSNPN and SVGIG (reference sequence). The CDR3, as DNA: TGTGCCGGACACTCGACAGGGGTATACACCATATATTTT. Protein: CAGHSTGVYTIYF.

The chain uses TRBV5-6 and TRBJ1-1, with D unresolved. Germline lookup yields CDR1 SGHDT and CDR2 YYEEEE. V was clipped by 3 bases and J by 0 bases, with 9 bases between them. The CDR3 totals 14 residues. The CDR3 DNA reads TGTGCCAGCAGCTACGTGCTAATGAACACTGAAGCTTTCTTT. This translates into CASSYVLMNTEAFF.

The chain has TRBV28 and TRBJ1-5, with no clear D. From germline, CDR1 is MDHEN and CDR2 SYDVKM. V dropped 6 bases and J dropped 6 bases, with 12 bases sitting between them. The CDR3 sequence is 13 residues long. In DNA, the CDR3 is TGTGCCAGCAGCCACCCGGTGCTTCAGCCCCAGCATTTT. Protein sequence: CASSHPVLQPQHF.

This chain links TRBV5-1 with TRBJ2-7; TRBD2 agrees at 8 bases. The ends lost 3 bases at V and 0 bases at J; junction bases unmatched: 8. Per germline, CDR1 SGHRS and CDR2 YFSETQ. CDR3 length: 16 amino acids. CDR3 nucleotide sequence: TGCGCCAGCAGCTCGAACGCGGGGGGAAGCTCCTACGAGCAGTACTTC. Its protein product is CASSSNAGGSSYEQYF. Looking up the rest from reference TRBV5-1 and TRBJ2-7 gives the full variable domain: KAGVTQTPRYLIKTRGQQVTLSCSPISGHRSVSWYQQTPGQGLQFLFEYFSETQRNKGNFPGRFSGRQFSNSRSEMNVSTLELGDSALYLCASSSNAGGSSYEQYFGPGTRLTVT.

The rearrangement uses TRBV30 and TRBJ2-7; D gene ambiguous. The CDR3 extends over 14 amino acids. V lost 1 base, J lost 6 bases, and 16 bases lay in between. Looked up from germline, CDR1 is GTSNPN and CDR2 is SVGIG (reference sequence). The CDR3 region has the DNA TGTGCCTGGAGTGGGGCCTCGTTGCCCGGCGAGCAGTACTTC. Translated: CAWSGASLPGEQYF.

Only a few counts were recorded for this clone. This chain links TRBV10-3 with TRBJ1-2; D not resolved. Trimming took off 4 bases at V and 4 bases at J, with 10 bases between the two ends. This CDR3 has 13 amino acids. In germline, CDR1 is ENHRY, CDR2 SYGVKD. The CDR3 DNA is TGTGCCATCAGTGGTCGACAAAGCTATGGCTACACCTTC. This encodes CAISGRQSYGYTF.

The chain carries TRBV19 and TRBJ1-3; D call uncertain. V was trimmed by 7 bases and J by 7 bases, leaving 14 bases between them. Germline V gives CDR1 LNHDA, CDR2 SQIVND (reference sequence). The CDR3 loop spans 13 amino acids. The DNA of the CDR3 is TGTGCCAGTAATCTAAACCCCGGGAACACCATATATTTT. Protein product: CASNLNPGNTIYF.

This chain connects TRBV6-6 to TRBJ2-7; 9 bases are a match to TRBD2. Germline lookup yields CDR1 MNHNY and CDR2 SVGAGI (reference sequence). With 6 bases clipped from V and 5 bases from J, the junction kept 14 bases outside the gene matches. The CDR3 length is 16 residues. The CDR3 sequence: CASSRGAGGPENEQYF. In DNA form, the CDR3 reads TGTGCCAGCAGCCGAGGGGCGGGAGGGCCTGAGAACGAGCAGTACTTC.

This clone appeared once. V is TRBV28 and J is TRBJ2-7, with 8 bases lining up with TRBD1. Germline assignment: CDR1 MDHEN and CDR2 SYDVKM. Unmatched junction bases numbered 6, after V lost 3 bases and J lost 2 bases. CDR3 length: 15 residues. CDR3 coding DNA: TGTGCCAGCAGTTTGGCAGGGGGCCTAGCCTACGAGCAGTACTTC. Amino acids: CASSLAGGLAYEQYF.

The CDR3 DNA is TGCGCCAGCAGCTTGGATGCTCCGCGGCCCCTCCACTTT. It translates to CASSLDAPRPLHF. V is TRBV5-1 and J is TRBJ1-6; D remains unclear. Germline CDR1 and CDR2: SGHRS and YFSETQ. V shed 0 bases and J shed 13 bases, with 11 bases lying between them. The CDR3 totals 13 residues.

This chain's CDR3 is CAIRGTGTYTDTQYF. CDR3 bases: TGTGCCATCAGAGGGACAGGAACATACACAGATACGCAGTATTTT. This chain links TRBV10-3 with TRBJ2-3; 8 positions match TRBD1. The CDR3 spans 15 residues. J was trimmed by 2 bases and V by 6 bases; bases with no gene match: 7. CDR1 and CDR2 (germline): ENHRY, SYGVKD.

This clone occurred a few times. The genes are TRBV5-1 and TRBJ2-2; D may be TRBD1 (7 bases). V shed 0 bases and J shed 4 bases, with 10 bases lying between them. The CDR3 runs to 15 residues. CDR1 is SGHRS, CDR2 YFSETQ, per germline. CDR3 sequence reads: CASSLGQGGTGELFF. The DNA of the CDR3 is TGCGCCAGCAGCTTGGGACAGGGAGGCACCGGGGAGCTGTTTTTT.

A few counts support this clone. The chain combines TRBV6-1 with TRBJ2-1; 10 bases are a match to TRBD2. The CDR3 spans 14 residues. With 4 bases clipped from V and 16 bases from J, the junction kept 13 bases outside the gene matches. Germline V gene sequence: CDR1 MNHNS, CDR2 SASEGT. The CDR3 nucleotides are TGTGCCAGCAGTGCGGGACTAGCGTTTGAAAGGGGTTTCTTC. This translates into CASSAGLAFERGFF.

This clone appeared a few times. The genes are TRBV7-6 and TRBJ1-5, with unresolved D. With 6 bases removed from V and 2 bases from J, the gap between germline ends came to 8 bases. The CDR3 consists of 13 residues. Germline-derived CDR1 and CDR2 are SGHVS and FNYEAQ. The CDR3 protein is CASSRAGNQPQHF. The CDR3 nucleotides are TGTGCCAGCAGTCGCGCGGGCAATCAGCCCCAGCATTTT.

The chain has TRBV28 and TRBJ2-4; 16 bases are shared with TRBD2. Germline assignment: CDR1 MDHEN and CDR2 SYDVKM. V dropped 4 bases and J dropped 0; count of bases not matched to a gene: 6. The CDR3 spans 19 residues. Here the CDR3 DNA reads TGTGCCAGCAGTTCCGGGACTAGCGGGGGGGCGGTAGCCAAAAACATTCAGTACTTC. Amino acids: CASSSGTSGGAVAKNIQYF.